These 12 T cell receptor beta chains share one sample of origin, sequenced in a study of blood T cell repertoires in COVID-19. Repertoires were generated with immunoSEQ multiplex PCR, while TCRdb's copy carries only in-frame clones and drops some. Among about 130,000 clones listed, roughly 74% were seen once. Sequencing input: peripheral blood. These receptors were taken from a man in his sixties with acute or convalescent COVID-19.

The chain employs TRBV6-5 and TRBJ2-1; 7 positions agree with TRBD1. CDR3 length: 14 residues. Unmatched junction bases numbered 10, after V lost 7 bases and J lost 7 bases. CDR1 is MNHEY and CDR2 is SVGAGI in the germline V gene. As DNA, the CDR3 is TGTGCCAGCACCACACGGACAGGTATAAATGAGCAGTTCTTC. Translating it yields CASTTRTGINEQFF.

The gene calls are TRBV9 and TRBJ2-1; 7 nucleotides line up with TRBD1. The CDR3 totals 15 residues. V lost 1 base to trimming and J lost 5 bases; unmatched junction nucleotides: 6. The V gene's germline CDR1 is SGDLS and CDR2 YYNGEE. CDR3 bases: TGTGCCAGCAGCGTACGAGGGGGCTTAAACAATGAGCAGTTCTTC. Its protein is CASSVRGGLNNEQFF.

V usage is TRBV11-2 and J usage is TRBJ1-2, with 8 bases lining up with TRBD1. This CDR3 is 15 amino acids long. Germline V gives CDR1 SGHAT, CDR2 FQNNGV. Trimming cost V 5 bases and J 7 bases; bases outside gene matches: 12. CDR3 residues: CASSAFTGGAGGYTF. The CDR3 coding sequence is TGTGCCAGCAGCGCCTTTACAGGGGGGGCTGGTGGCTACACCTTC.

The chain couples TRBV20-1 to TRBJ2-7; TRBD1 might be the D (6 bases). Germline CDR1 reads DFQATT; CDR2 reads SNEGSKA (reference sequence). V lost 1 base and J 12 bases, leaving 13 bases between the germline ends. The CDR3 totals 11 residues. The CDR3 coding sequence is TGCAGTGCTAGAGGTACGGGACATCTGTACTTC. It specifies CSARGTGHLYF.

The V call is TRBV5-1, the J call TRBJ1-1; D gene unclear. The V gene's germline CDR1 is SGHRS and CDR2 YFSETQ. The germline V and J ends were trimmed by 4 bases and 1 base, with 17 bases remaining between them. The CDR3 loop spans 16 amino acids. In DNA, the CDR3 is TGCGCCAGCAGCCAGAAAATAGGACTCCAGAACACTGAAGCTTTCTTT. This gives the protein CASSQKIGLQNTEAFF.

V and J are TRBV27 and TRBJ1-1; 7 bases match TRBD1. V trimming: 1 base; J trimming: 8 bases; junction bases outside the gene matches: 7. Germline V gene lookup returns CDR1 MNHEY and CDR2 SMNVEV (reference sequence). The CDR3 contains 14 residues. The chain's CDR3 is CASSLLTDRLEAFF. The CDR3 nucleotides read TGTGCCAGCAGTTTATTGACGGACAGGTTGGAAGCTTTCTTT.

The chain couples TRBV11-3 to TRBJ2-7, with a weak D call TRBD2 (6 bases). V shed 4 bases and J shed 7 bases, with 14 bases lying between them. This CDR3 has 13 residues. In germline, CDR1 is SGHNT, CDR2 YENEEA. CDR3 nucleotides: TGTGCCAGCAGCTATCTCATCGCGGGAGAGCAGTACTTC. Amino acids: CASSYLIAGEQYF.

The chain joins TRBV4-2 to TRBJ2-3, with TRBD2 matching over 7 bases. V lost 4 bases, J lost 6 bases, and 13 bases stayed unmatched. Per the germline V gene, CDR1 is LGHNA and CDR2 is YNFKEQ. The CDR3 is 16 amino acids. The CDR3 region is CASSLAFSREEDTQYF. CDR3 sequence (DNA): TGTGCCAGCAGCCTAGCGTTTAGTCGGGAGGAGGATACGCAGTATTTT.

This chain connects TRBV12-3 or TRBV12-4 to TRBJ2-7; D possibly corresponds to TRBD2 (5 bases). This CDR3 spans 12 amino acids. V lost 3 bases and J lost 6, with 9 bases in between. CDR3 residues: CASSFSGGEQYF. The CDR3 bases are TGTGCCAGCAGTTTTTCCGGAGGCGAGCAGTACTTC.

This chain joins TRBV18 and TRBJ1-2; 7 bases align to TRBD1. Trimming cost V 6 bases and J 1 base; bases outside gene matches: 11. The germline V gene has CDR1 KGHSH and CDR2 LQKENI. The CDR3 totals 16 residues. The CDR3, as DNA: TGTGCCAGCTCCCCTAGGGGGACAGCAAATAACTATGGCTACACCTTC. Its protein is CASSPRGTANNYGYTF.

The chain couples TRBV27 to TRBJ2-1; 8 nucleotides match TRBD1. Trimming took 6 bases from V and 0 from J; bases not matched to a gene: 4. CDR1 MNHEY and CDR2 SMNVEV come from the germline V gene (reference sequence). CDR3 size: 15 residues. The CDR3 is CASSRDRSSYNEQFF. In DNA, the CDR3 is TGTGCCAGCAGCCGGGACAGGAGCTCCTACAATGAGCAGTTCTTC.

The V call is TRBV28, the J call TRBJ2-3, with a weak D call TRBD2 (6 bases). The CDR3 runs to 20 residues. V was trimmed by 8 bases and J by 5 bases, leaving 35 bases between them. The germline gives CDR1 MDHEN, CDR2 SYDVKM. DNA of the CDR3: TGTGCCAGCCCCCCTGCGAGTCGGGATACGTTTCGGCTGGGGGGAGATACGCAGTATTTT. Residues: CASPPASRDTFRLGGDTQYF.